A selection of T cell receptor beta chains follows, all from one sample in a study of blood T cell repertoires in COVID-19. Method: immunoSEQ multiplex PCR; TCRdb's copy keeps in-frame clones and lacks some. Of 65,000 to 85,000 clones in the sample, 60% to 85% are singletons; the top ten hold less than 6%. Sequenced: peripheral blood. Every receptor here comes from an elderly woman with active or convalescent COVID-19. Both conserved end residues are part of each CDR3. Fields, in order: V gene, D gene, clone size, J gene, CDR3 DNA, CDR3 protein. D genes are given only for firm matches. Some rows mark clone size as missing; the rest say once, few, many or name a class of expanded clone.

>TRBV9|TRBD2|.|TRBJ2-7
TGTGCCAGCAACCGCGGGGGGTCCTACGAGCAGTACTTC
CASNRGGSYEQYF
>TRBV4-3|.|.|TRBJ1-5
TGCGCCAGCAGCCAATACCCTAGAGGAGGGATTAATAGCAATCAGCCCCAGCATTTT
CASSQYPRGGINSNQPQHF
>TRBV4-1|.|.|TRBJ2-3
TGCGCCAGCAGCCGTCGGTTTTGGGGGGAAGATGTGGATACGCAGTATTTT
CASSRRFWGEDVDTQYF
>TRBV4-3|.|.|TRBJ1-5
TGCGCCAGCAGCCAAGATGTCGGAGACAATCAGCCCCAGCATTTT
CASSQDVGDNQPQHF
>TRBV7-8|TRBD2|.|TRBJ2-7
TGTGCCAGCAGCTTAGAACTAGCGGGTACTTTACCTCGCTACGAGCAGTACTTC
CASSLELAGTLPRYEQYF
>TRBV25-1|TRBD2|.|TRBJ2-3
TGTGCCAGCAGTGATCCGGGACTAGCACGCACAGATACGCAGTATTTT
CASSDPGLARTDTQYF
>TRBV7-8|.|.|TRBJ1-2
TGTGCCAGCAGCTTAAGGCCAGGGCCTAACTATGGCTACACCTTC
CASSLRPGPNYGYTF
>TRBV7-8|.|.|TRBJ2-7
TGTGCCAGCAGCAAACAGGGAGCCGGCTCCTACGAGCAGTACTTC
CASSKQGAGSYEQYF
>TRBV3-1/TRBV3-2|TRBD2|.|TRBJ2-3
TGTGCCAGCAGCCCTCAACGGACTAGCGGGGGGACAGATACGCAGTATTTT
CASSPQRTSGGTDTQYF
>TRBV19|TRBD2|.|TRBJ2-5
TGTGCCAGCAGCGGGACTAGCGGGGTTGGGACCCAGTACTTC
CASSGTSGVGTQYF
>TRBV18|.|.|TRBJ2-5
TGTGCCAGCTCACCACTACAGCAAGCAAGGGAGACCCAGTACTTC
CASSPLQQARETQYF
>TRBV7-8|TRBD1|.|TRBJ1-2
TGTGCCAGCAGCCGGGGCACAGGGGGCGACGGCTACACCTTC
CASSRGTGGDGYTF
>TRBV7-2|TRBD1|.|TRBJ1-4
TGTGCCAGCAGCAAAAAGGGGGGACAGGGCTCGGAAAAACTGTTTTTT
CASSKKGGQGSEKLFF
>TRBV25-1|.|few|TRBJ1-1
TGTGCCAGCAGTGAATGGAGCAGGGAATGGGAGAACACTGAAGCTTTCTTT
CASSEWSREWENTEAFF
>TRBV4-1|.|.|TRBJ2-7
TGCGCCAGCAGCCAGGCTCCAGGGATCTCCTACGAGCAGTACTTC
CASSQAPGISYEQYF
>TRBV5-1|TRBD1|few|TRBJ2-7
TGCGCCAGCAGCCCGATGGACAGGGCCCTCTACGAGCAGTACTTC
CASSPMDRALYEQYF
>TRBV19|TRBD1|.|TRBJ1-6
TGTGCCAGTAGTATAGCCGGGACAGGGAAAGATTCACCCCTCCACTTT
CASSIAGTGKDSPLHF
>TRBV24-1|TRBD1|.|TRBJ1-4
TGTGCCACCAGTGATCGGACAGGGGGGGAAGAAAAACTGTTTTTT
CATSDRTGGEEKLFF
>TRBV28|TRBD1|.|TRBJ1-1
TGTGCCAGCAGTTTGGGGACAGGGATGAACACTGAAGCTTTCTTT
CASSLGTGMNTEAFF
>TRBV19|TRBD1|.|TRBJ2-7
TGTGCCAGTAGTAGGGACAGGGACGAGCAGTACTTC
CASSRDRDEQYF
>TRBV2|TRBD2|.|TRBJ2-2
TGTGCCAGCAGAGCCGGGGCGGGAGCCGGGGAGCTGTTTTTT
CASRAGAGAGELFF
>TRBV4-1|TRBD2|.|TRBJ2-2
TGCGCCAGCAGCCAAGTGTCGGGGGGTGACACCGGGGAGCTGTTTTTT
CASSQVSGGDTGELFF
>TRBV21-1|.|.|TRBJ1-5
TGTGCCAGCAGCAAAGTTTGGTTTCCGGCTGGGGACACTTTTCAGCCCCAGCATTTT
CASSKVWFPAGDTFQPQHF
>TRBV4-3|.|few|TRBJ1-4
TGCGCCAGCAGCTCTCGGTGGGGAGGGCTGTTTTTT
CASSSRWGGLFF
>TRBV7-8|TRBD2|.|TRBJ2-1
TGTGCCAGCAGCTCGACTAGCGCTGTCGGGTATGAGCAGTTCTTC
CASSSTSAVGYEQFF
>TRBV7-2|.|once|TRBJ2-7
TGTGCCAGCAGCTTAAGGGGGATATCGCGGACCTACGAGCAGTACTTC
CASSLRGISRTYEQYF
>TRBV19|TRBD1|.|TRBJ2-2
TGTGCCAGTAGTAGACAGGGGCAGAACACCGGGGAGCTGTTTTTT
CASSRQGQNTGELFF
>TRBV18|TRBD1|.|TRBJ2-7
TGTGCCAGCTCACTGCGGACAGGGGCAGGGGAGCAGTACTTC
CASSLRTGAGEQYF
>TRBV7-2|.|.|TRBJ2-1
TGTGCCAGCAGCTTAACGTGGCGGGTCAGAGACAATGAGCAGTTCTTC
CASSLTWRVRDNEQFF
>TRBV28|TRBD2|few|TRBJ2-7
TGTGCCAGCAGATCTGCGGGAGCCGGCTCCTACGAGCAGTACTTC
CASRSAGAGSYEQYF
>TRBV12-5|TRBD1|.|TRBJ2-7
TGTGCTAGTGGTTTGCCAGGGGGCCACGAGCAGTACTTC
CASGLPGGHEQYF
>TRBV2|.|.|TRBJ2-6
TGTGCCAGCAAACAGGGACGTGGGGCCAACGTCCTGACTTTC
CASKQGRGANVLTF